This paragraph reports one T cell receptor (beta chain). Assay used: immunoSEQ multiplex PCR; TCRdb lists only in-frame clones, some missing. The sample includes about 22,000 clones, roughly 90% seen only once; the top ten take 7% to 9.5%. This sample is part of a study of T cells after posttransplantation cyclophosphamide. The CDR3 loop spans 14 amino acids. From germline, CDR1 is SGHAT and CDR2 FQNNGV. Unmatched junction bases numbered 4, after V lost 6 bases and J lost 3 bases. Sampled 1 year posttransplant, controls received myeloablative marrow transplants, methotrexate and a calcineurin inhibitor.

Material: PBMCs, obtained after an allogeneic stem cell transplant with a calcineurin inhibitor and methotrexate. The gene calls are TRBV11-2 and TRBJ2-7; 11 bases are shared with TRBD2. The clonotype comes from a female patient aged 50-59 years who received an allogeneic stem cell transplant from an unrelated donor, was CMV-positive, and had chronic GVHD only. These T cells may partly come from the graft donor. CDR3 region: CASRRLAGSYEQYF. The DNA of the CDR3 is TGTGCCAGCAGACGACTAGCGGGAAGCTACGAGCAGTACTTC.